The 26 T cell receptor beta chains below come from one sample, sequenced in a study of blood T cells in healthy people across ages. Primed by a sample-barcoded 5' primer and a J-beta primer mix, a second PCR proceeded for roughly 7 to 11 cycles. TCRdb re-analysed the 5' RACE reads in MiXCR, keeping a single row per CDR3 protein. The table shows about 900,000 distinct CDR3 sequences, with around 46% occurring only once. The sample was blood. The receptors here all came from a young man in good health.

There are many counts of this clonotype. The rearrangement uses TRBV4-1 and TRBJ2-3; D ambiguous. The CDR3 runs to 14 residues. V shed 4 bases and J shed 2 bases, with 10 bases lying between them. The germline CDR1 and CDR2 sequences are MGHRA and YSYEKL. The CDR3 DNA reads TGCGCCAGCAGCCGGGGTACTTACACAGATACGCAGTATTTT. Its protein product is CASSRGTYTDTQYF.

CDR3 DNA sequence: TGTGCCAGCAGTCCCGGTGCGGGAAACTATGGCTACACCTTC. It yields the protein CASSPGAGNYGYTF. J is TRBJ1-2 and V is TRBV2, with D uncertain. V dropped 5 bases and J dropped 2 bases, with 12 bases sitting between them. Per the germline V gene, CDR1 is SNHLY and CDR2 is FYNNEI. The CDR3 covers 14 residues.

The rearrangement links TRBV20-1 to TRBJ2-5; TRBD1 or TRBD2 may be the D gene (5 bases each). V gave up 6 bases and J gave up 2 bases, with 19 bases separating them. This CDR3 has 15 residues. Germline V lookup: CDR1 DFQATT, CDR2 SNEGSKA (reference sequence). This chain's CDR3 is CSARRPGRQQETQYF. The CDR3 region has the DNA TGCAGTGCCCGACGTCCGGGACGTCAGCAAGAGACCCAGTACTTC.

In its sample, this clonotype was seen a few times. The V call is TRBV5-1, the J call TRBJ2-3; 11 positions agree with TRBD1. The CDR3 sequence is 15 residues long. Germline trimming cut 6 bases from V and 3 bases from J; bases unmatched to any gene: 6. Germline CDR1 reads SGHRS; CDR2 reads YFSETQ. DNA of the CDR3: TGCGCCAGCACCCCGGGACAGGGGGAAACAGATACGCAGTATTTT. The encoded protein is CASTPGQGETDTQYF.

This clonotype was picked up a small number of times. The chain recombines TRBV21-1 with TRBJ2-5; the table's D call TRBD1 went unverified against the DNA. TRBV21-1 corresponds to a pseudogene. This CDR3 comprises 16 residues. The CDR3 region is CASSKGFRIGQETQYF. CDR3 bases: TGTGCCAGCAGCAAAGGGTTCAGGATAGGGCAGGAGACCCAGTACTTC.

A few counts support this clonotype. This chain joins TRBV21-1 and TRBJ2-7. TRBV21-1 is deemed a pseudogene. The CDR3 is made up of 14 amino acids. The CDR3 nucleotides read TGTGCCAGCAGCCCCCAAACCGTTCCCTACGAGCAGTACTTC. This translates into CASSPQTVPYEQYF.

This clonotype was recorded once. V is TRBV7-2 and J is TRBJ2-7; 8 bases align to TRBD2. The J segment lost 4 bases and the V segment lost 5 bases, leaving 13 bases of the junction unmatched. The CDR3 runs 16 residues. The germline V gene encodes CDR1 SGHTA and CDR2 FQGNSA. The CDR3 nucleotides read TGTGCCAGCAGCCTCCGGGGGGGAATACGTAAATACGAGCAGTACTTC. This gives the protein CASSLRGGIRKYEQYF.

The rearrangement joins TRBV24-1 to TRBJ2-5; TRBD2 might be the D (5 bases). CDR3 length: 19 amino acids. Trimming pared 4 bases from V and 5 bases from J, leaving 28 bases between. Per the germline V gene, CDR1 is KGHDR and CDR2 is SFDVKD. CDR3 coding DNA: TGTGCCACCAGTGAGGACCGATCTATGAGGGTCATCACCCGGGAGACCCAGTACTTC. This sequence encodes CATSEDRSMRVITRETQYF.

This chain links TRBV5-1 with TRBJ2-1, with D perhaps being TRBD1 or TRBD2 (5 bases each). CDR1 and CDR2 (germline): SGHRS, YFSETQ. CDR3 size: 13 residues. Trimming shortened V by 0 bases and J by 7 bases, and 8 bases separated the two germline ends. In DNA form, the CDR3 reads TGCGCCAGCAGCTTGGAGGGACCGAATGAGCAGTTCTTC. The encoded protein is CASSLEGPNEQFF.

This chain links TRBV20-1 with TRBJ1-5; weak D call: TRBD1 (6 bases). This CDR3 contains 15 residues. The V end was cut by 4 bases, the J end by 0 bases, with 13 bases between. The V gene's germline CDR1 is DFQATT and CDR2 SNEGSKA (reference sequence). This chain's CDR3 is CSATEGGNSNQPQHF. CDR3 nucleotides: TGCAGTGCTACGGAAGGGGGGAATAGCAATCAGCCCCAGCATTTT.

CDR3 in amino acids: CSVPDRASYGYTF. The CDR3, as DNA: TGCAGTGTACCGGACAGGGCCTCCTATGGCTACACCTTC. The chain links TRBV20-1 to TRBJ1-2, with TRBD1 matching 8 bases. Germline V gene lookup returns CDR1 DFQATT and CDR2 SNEGSKA (reference sequence). J lost 4 bases, V lost 7 bases, and 8 bases had no gene match. The CDR3 runs 13 residues.

The chain's CDR3 is CSARASGGGLSYNEQFF. CDR3 sequence (DNA): TGCAGTGCTAGAGCCAGCGGGGGGGGCCTCTCCTACAATGAGCAGTTCTTC. This chain uses TRBV20-1 with TRBJ2-1, with TRBD2 matching over 10 bases. CDR1 is DFQATT, CDR2 SNEGSKA, per germline (reference sequence). The V gene end was trimmed by 1 base and the J gene end by 0 bases; junction bases not matched to a gene: 6. The CDR3 covers 17 residues.

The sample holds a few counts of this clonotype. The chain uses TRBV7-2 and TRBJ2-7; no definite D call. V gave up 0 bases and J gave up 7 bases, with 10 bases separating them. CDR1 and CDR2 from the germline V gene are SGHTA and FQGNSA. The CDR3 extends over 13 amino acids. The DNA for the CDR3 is TGTGCCAGCAGCTTAGCCCCGGTGGAGGAGCAGTACTTC. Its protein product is CASSLAPVEEQYF.

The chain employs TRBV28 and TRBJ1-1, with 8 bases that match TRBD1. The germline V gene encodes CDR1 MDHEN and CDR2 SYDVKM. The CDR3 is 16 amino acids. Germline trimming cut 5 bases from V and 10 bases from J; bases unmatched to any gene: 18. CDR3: CASSAPSGGDRYRAFF. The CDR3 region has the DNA TGTGCCAGCAGTGCACCCTCAGGGGGCGACCGGTACCGAGCTTTCTTT.

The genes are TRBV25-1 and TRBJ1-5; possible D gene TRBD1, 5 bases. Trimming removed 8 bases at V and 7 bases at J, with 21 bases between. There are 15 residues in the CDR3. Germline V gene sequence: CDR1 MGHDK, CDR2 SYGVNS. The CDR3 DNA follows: TGTGCCAGCCAGGGCCCAGGGAGTTTTCTCCAGCCCCAGCATTTT. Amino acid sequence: CASQGPGSFLQPQHF.

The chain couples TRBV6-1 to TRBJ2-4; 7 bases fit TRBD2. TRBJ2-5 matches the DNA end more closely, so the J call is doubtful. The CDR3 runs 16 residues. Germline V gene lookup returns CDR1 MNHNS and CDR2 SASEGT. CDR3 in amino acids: CASSEPTSSSKETQYF. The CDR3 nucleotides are TGTGCCAGCAGTGAACCGACTAGCAGCTCCAAGGAGACCCAGTACTTC.

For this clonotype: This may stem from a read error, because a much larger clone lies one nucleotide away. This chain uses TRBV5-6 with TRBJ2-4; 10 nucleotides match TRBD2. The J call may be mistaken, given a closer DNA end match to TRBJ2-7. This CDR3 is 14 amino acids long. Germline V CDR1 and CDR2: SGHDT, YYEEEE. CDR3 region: CTSSPGLADYEQYF. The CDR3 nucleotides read TGTACCAGCAGCCCAGGACTAGCGGACTACGAGCAGTACTTC.

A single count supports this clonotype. CDR3 sequence (DNA): TGCGCCAGCAGCCCAACCGAGCCCTTTACCGGGGAGCTGTTTTTT. Translation: CASSPTEPFTGELFF. The chain joins TRBV4-1 to TRBJ2-2; D gene unclear. Germline CDR1 MGHRA, CDR2 YSYEKL. CDR3 length: 15 amino acids. Trimming shortened V by 4 bases and J by 5 bases, and 14 bases separated the two germline ends.

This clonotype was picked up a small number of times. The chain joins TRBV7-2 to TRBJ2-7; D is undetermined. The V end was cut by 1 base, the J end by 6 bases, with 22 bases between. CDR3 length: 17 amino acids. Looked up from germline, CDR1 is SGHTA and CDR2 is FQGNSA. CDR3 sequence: CASSLEESASNMGEQYF. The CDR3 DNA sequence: TGTGCCAGCAGCTTAGAGGAGTCGGCCTCTAACATGGGCGAGCAGTACTTC.

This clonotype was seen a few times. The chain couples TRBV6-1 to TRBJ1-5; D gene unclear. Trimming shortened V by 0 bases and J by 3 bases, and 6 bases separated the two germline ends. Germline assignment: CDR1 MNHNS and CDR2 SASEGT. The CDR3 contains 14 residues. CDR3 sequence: CASSEAGFNQPQHF. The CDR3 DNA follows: TGTGCCAGCAGTGAAGCAGGGTTCAATCAGCCCCAGCATTTT.

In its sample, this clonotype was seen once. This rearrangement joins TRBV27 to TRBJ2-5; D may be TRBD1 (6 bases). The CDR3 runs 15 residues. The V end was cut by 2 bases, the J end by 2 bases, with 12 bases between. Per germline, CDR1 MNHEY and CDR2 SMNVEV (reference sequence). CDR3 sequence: CASSLLGQRQETQYF. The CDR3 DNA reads TGTGCCAGCAGTTTACTCGGACAGAGACAAGAGACCCAGTACTTC.

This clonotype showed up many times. The CDR3 DNA is TGCGCCAGCAGCTTGGAAACTGCTAGCGGGAGGCAGACCCAGTACTTC. Its protein is CASSLETASGRQTQYF. The chain carries TRBV5-1 and TRBJ2-5, with TRBD2 matching 11 bases. There are 16 residues in the CDR3. CDR1 is SGHRS and CDR2 is YFSETQ in the germline V gene. The J segment lost 6 bases and the V segment lost 0 bases, leaving 7 bases of the junction unmatched.

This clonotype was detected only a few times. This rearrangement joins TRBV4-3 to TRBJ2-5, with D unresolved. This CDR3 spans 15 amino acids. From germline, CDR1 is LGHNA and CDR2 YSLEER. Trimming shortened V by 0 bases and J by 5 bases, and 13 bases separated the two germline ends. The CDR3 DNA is TGCGCCAGCAGCCAAGATACTCCCTCGGTGGAGACCCAGTACTTC. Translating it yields CASSQDTPSVETQYF.

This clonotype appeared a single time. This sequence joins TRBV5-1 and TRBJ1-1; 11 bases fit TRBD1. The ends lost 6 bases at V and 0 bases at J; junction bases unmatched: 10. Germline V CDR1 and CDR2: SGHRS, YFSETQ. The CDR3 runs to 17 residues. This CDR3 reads CASNPGQGAFMNTEAFF. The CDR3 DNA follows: TGCGCCAGCAACCCAGGACAGGGGGCTTTTATGAACACTGAAGCTTTCTTT.

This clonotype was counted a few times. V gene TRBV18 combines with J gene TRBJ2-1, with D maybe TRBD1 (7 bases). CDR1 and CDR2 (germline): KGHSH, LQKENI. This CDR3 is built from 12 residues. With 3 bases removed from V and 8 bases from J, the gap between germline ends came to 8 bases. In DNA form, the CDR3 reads TGTGCCAGCTCACCCAGGGGGGATGAGCAGTTCTTC. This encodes CASSPRGDEQFF.

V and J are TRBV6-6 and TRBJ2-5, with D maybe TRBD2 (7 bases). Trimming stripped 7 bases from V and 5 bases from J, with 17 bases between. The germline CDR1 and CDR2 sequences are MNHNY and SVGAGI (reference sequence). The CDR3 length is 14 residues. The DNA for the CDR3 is TGTGCCAGCACCTGGACACAGGGAGGGGAGACCCAGTACTTC. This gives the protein CASTWTQGGETQYF.